This T cell receptor beta chain comes out of a study of T cell clones after liver transplantation. About the study: Third-party-reactive TCRbeta sequences from pre-transplant mixed lymphocyte reactions served as antigen-independent comparators. Tolerant meant at least one year fully off immunosuppression without liver enzymes above twice normal. Standard immunosuppression, with no induction, continued until 12-24 months after transplant. Study observations and caveats: Graft donor-reactive T cells possibly entered the graft instead of undergoing deletion.

Using immunoSEQ multiplex PCR, the repertoire was profiled, and TCRdb retains in-frame clones only, with some absent. This sample yields around 100,000 clones, of which around four fifths are seen a single time; about 1% belongs to the top ten. V was clipped by 7 bases and J by 2 bases, with 6 bases between them. Germline V gene sequence: CDR1 WSHSY, CDR2 SAAADI. CDR3 length: 12 amino acids. This clone has more than one count but fewer than ten. The antigen is unknown. This receptor was taken from a human donor who received a liver transplant. Sequencing was performed on CD4+ T cells from blood, taken before liver transplant. The chain carries TRBV10-2 and TRBJ1-3; D remains unclear. In DNA form, the CDR3 reads TGCGCCAGCACGACGGCTGGAAACACCATATATTTT. This translates into CASTTAGNTIYF.